These 15 T cell receptor beta chains share one sample of origin, sequenced in a study of cytomegalovirus exposure and HLA in healthy donors (dated by TCRdb to between 2016 and 2019). The library relied on the immunoSEQ multiplex PCR assay. For the multiplex PCR, a mixture combining 60 forward primers for TCR Vbeta segments and 13 reverse primers for TCR Jbeta segments was used. TCRdb's version of the immuneACCESS table is confined to in-frame rearrangements and falls short of the full clone set. An unresolved V gene accounts for under half of the shortfall where checked; the remainder is of unknown origin. The sample has tens of thousands of clones on record, roughly 78% of them singletons. Clones ranked in the top ten supply approximately 4.8% of the sample. The sequenced sample was PBMCs. The source is a male donor in good health and CMV-seropositive.

The chain joins TRBV19 to TRBJ1-5; D ambiguous. The germline CDR1 and CDR2 sequences are LNHDA and SQIVND (reference sequence). The CDR3 spans 15 residues. Between the trimmed V and J ends, which lost 7 bases and 1 base, there was a span of 14 bases. CDR3 sequence: CASTWSGGSNQPQHF. The DNA for the CDR3 is TGTGCCAGTACCTGGTCAGGCGGGAGCAATCAGCCCCAGCATTTT.

The chain employs TRBV7-2 and TRBJ2-1, with a possible D match to TRBD2 (6 bases). This CDR3 is 16 amino acids long. The V gene's germline CDR1 is SGHTA and CDR2 FQGNSA. Trimming removed 0 bases at V and 2 bases at J, with 11 bases between. The CDR3 loop is CASSLARGVAYNEQFF. CDR3 DNA: TGTGCCAGCAGCTTAGCGCGCGGGGTCGCCTACAATGAGCAGTTCTTC.

The chain combines TRBV28 with TRBJ1-2; D may be TRBD1 (6 bases). This CDR3 has 14 residues. Trimming stripped 4 bases from V and 8 bases from J, with 17 bases between. Germline V lookup: CDR1 MDHEN, CDR2 SYDVKM. CDR3 nucleotide sequence: TGTGCCAGCAGTTCCGTTTTTAGGGGGTTCGGCTACACCTTC. It yields the protein CASSSVFRGFGYTF.

The V gene is TRBV29-1, the J gene TRBJ2-7; 8 positions agree with TRBD1. The CDR3 has 13 residues. The V gene's germline CDR1 is SQVTM and CDR2 ANQGSEA. With V trimmed by 7 bases and J by 0 bases, 5 bases remained unmatched. The CDR3 DNA reads as TGCAGCGGTGGGGGGACAGGCTCCTACGAGCAGTACTTC. Protein sequence: CSGGGTGSYEQYF.

The table lists this clone with a few counts. The chain combines TRBV7-3 with TRBJ1-5, with TRBD1 identical over 8 bases. The germline CDR1 and CDR2 sequences are SGHTA and FQGTGA. The V segment lost 4 bases and the J segment 4 bases; nucleotides outside the gene matches: 9. The CDR3 has 16 residues. As DNA, the CDR3 is TGTGCCAGCAGCTCTCCCCCTGGACAGGGAAATCAGCCCCAGCATTTT. This encodes CASSSPPGQGNQPQHF.

This clone was counted a few times. J is TRBJ1-3 and V is TRBV7-9, with D maybe TRBD1 (5 bases). V was cut by 4 bases and J by 4 bases, with 17 bases left in between. Germline values: CDR1 SEHNR, CDR2 FQNEAQ (reference sequence). The CDR3 spans 16 residues. CDR3 residues: CASSSNGAGLGNTIYF. The CDR3 DNA sequence: TGTGCCAGCAGCTCCAACGGCGCAGGGCTCGGAAACACCATATATTTT.

V is TRBV18 and J is TRBJ2-1; 11 bases fit TRBD2. CDR1 and CDR2 from the germline V gene are KGHSH and LQKENI. The junction had 1 base not matched to a gene; V was cut back by 1 base and J by 2 bases. This CDR3 spans 16 amino acids. For the CDR3, the DNA is TGTGCCAGCTCACCACTTAGCGGGGGGGCCTACAATGAGCAGTTCTTC. The encoded protein is CASSPLSGGAYNEQFF.

V is TRBV19 and J is TRBJ1-2, with D unclear. CDR3 length equals 14 residues. The V and J ends lost 5 bases and 2 bases respectively, with 12 bases between them. The germline CDR1 and CDR2 sequences are LNHDA and SQIVND (reference sequence). The DNA of the CDR3 is TGTGCCAGTAGTTCCTGGGCAGAGAACTATGGCTACACCTTC. It translates to CASSSWAENYGYTF.

Only one count was recorded for this clone. The V gene is TRBV28, the J gene TRBJ1-6, with 8 bases identical to TRBD1. CDR1 MDHEN and CDR2 SYDVKM come from the germline V gene. This CDR3 has 14 amino acids. V lost 6 bases to trimming and J lost 7 bases; unmatched junction nucleotides: 5. The CDR3 spells CASSPRQGNSPLHF. The CDR3 DNA reads TGTGCCAGCAGCCCCCGACAGGGGAATTCACCCCTCCACTTT.

The genes are TRBV28 and TRBJ2-5, with no clear D. Between the trimmed V and J ends, which lost 4 bases and 4 bases, there was a span of 4 bases. Germline V lookup: CDR1 MDHEN, CDR2 SYDVKM. The CDR3 totals 11 residues. The CDR3 here is CASSSLETQYF. Written as DNA, the CDR3 is TGTGCCAGCAGTTCCCTAGAGACCCAGTACTTC.

The genes are TRBV28 and TRBJ2-3; D not certain. The CDR3 has 15 amino acids. The germline gives CDR1 MDHEN, CDR2 SYDVKM. Trimming pared 2 bases from V and 0 bases from J, leaving 9 bases between. The CDR3, as DNA: TGTGCCAGCAGTTTACTAGACCATAGCACAGATACGCAGTATTTT. This translates into CASSLLDHSTDTQYF.

This clone was found once. The genes are TRBV18 and TRBJ2-7, with D tentatively TRBD2 (5 bases). Germline V lookup: CDR1 KGHSH, CDR2 LQKENI. V lost 6 bases, J lost 4 bases, and 16 bases lay in between. The CDR3 is 14 residues long. The CDR3 reads CASSHSTDSYEQYF. The CDR3 DNA follows: TGTGCCAGCTCCCATTCGACGGACTCGTACGAGCAGTACTTC.

Here the CDR3 reads CASSPDYTGELFF. The CDR3 nucleotides read TGTGCCAGCTCCCCAGACTACACCGGGGAGCTGTTTTTT. The V and J genes are TRBV18 and TRBJ2-2; D not certain. The CDR3 is 13 residues long. Germline lookup yields CDR1 KGHSH and CDR2 LQKENI. V was pared by 6 bases and J by 3 bases, with 8 bases between.

This sequence joins TRBV5-1 and TRBJ1-3, with D perhaps TRBD1 (6 bases). With 4 bases removed from V and 0 bases from J, the gap between germline ends came to 17 bases. This CDR3 has 17 amino acids. Germline lookup yields CDR1 SGHRS and CDR2 YFSETQ. This chain's CDR3 is CASSPIPQGNSGNTIYF. In DNA, the CDR3 is TGCGCCAGCAGCCCCATACCCCAGGGGAACTCTGGAAACACCATATATTTT.

The chain has TRBV5-1 and TRBJ2-3; weak D call: TRBD2 (8 bases). The CDR3 runs to 16 residues. The germline V gene has CDR1 SGHRS and CDR2 YFSETQ. V was trimmed by 4 bases and J by 10 bases, leaving 25 bases between them. CDR3 protein: CASSPAGTRVTGAQYF. Written as DNA, the CDR3 is TGCGCCAGCAGCCCGGCCGGGACTAGGGTCACAGGGGCGCAGTATTTT. Filled out from reference TRBV5-1 and TRBJ2-3, the complete variable domain reads KAGVTQTPRYLIKTRGQQVTLSCSPISGHRSVSWYQQTPGQGLQFLFEYFSETQRNKGNFPGRFSGRQFSNSRSEMNVSTLELGDSALYLCASSPAGTRVTGAQYFGPGTRLTVL.